These 19 T cell receptor beta chains were sequenced from one sample in a study of Ad26.COV2.S vaccination and SARS-CoV-2 variants (dated by TCRdb to the early 2020s). Preparation of the library involved the immunoSEQ multiplex PCR assay. TCRdb stores this immuneACCESS table with in-frame sequences only. Part of the clones is absent; in the studies checked, under half of the shortfall reflects unresolved V genes, and no reason is known for the rest. The sample table records about 330,000 clones; about nine tenths of these occur just once. Around 5% of the sample is taken by the ten largest. The label giving this sample's treatment or condition can be read as: approximately 18 received Ad26.COV2.S at low or high dose, single or two shots; roughly five received placebo; per-sample allocation not given. Repertoires of vaccine and placebo recipients were sequenced from samples collected on day 63 after the first injection.

The specimen comprised peripheral blood, sampled in a trial of Ad26.COV2.S vaccine versus placebo. These receptors came from a person aged 18-65 years who received the Ad26.COV2.S COVID-19 vaccine or a placebo.

The chain uses TRBV5-1 and TRBJ1-1, with D unclear. This CDR3 is built from 18 residues. Germline V gene sequence: CDR1 SGHRS, CDR2 YFSETQ. Trimming cost V 3 bases and J 1 base, with 22 bases left between them. The CDR3, as DNA: TGCGCCAGCAGCTCCCGGCCGATAAACACGGGAAAGAACACTGAAGCTTTCTTT. It codes for CASSSRPINTGKNTEAFF.

The V call is TRBV19, the J call TRBJ2-7; a weak D match, TRBD1 (5 bases). The V gene's germline CDR1 is LNHDA and CDR2 SQIVND (reference sequence). The V gene lost 1 base and the J gene lost 4 bases, with 14 bases spanning the gap. The CDR3 extends over 15 amino acids. Here the CDR3 reads CASSIARGLSYEQYF. CDR3 in DNA: TGTGCCAGTAGTATAGCTAGGGGTCTTAGTTACGAGCAGTACTTC.

This clone appeared once. A junction end diverges from the germline sequence, so it may reflect a read error. V gene TRBV18 combines with J gene TRBJ1-2; possibly TRBD1 for D (6 bases). Germline V gene data show CDR1 as KGHSH and CDR2 as LQKENI. The CDR3 length is 13 residues. CDR3 sequence (DNA): TGTGCCAGCTCACCCCAAGATTTACAGGGTACTATCTTC. Its translation: CASSPQDLQGTIF. Combining the CDR3 with reference TRBV18 and TRBJ1-2 gives the whole variable domain NAGVMQNPRHLVRRRGQEARLRCSPMKGHSHVYWYRQLPEEGLKFMVYLQKENIIDESGMPKERFSAEFPKEGPSILRIQQVVRGDSAAYFCASSPQDLQGTIFGSGTRLTVV.

The rearrangement uses TRBV9 and TRBJ1-1; D is undetermined. Germline lookup yields CDR1 SGDLS and CDR2 YYNGEE. The CDR3 covers 14 residues. V dropped 2 bases and J dropped 3 bases, with 11 bases sitting between them. The CDR3 region is CASSVKGRDTEAFF. Written as DNA, the CDR3 is TGTGCCAGCAGCGTGAAGGGAAGGGACACTGAAGCTTTCTTT.

The table lists this clone with a count of one. This CDR3 is CAISESGQKETQYF. CDR3 nucleotides: TGTGCCATCAGTGAGTCAGGACAGAAAGAGACCCAGTACTTC. The V and J genes are TRBV10-3 and TRBJ2-5; possibly TRBD1 for D (6 bases). Germline loops: CDR1 ENHRY, CDR2 SYGVKD. With 0 bases removed from V and 3 bases from J, the gap between germline ends came to 8 bases. CDR3 length: 14 amino acids.

V gene TRBV5-1 combines with J gene TRBJ2-2; D gene ambiguous. V lost 0 bases, J lost 2 bases, and 8 bases lay in between. CDR3 size: 15 residues. The germline V gene has CDR1 SGHRS and CDR2 YFSETQ. CDR3 sequence reads: CASSLVTPNTGELFF. The CDR3 nucleotides are TGCGCCAGCAGCTTGGTGACTCCTAACACCGGGGAGCTGTTTTTT.

The chain employs TRBV6-5 and TRBJ1-5; D might be TRBD1 (5 bases). Trimming shortened V by 10 bases and J by 3 bases, and 16 bases separated the two germline ends. This CDR3 has 14 amino acids. Germline CDR1 and CDR2: MNHEY and SVGAGI. The CDR3 loop is CATTPGLINQPQHF. DNA for the CDR3: TGTGCCACCACTCCGGGACTCATCAATCAGCCCCAGCATTTT.

The chain employs TRBV6-6 and TRBJ1-5; tentatively, D is TRBD1 (5 bases). This CDR3 spans 15 amino acids. Germline-derived CDR1 and CDR2 are MNHNY and SVGAGI (reference sequence). The V and J ends lost 2 bases and 3 bases respectively, with 11 bases between them. DNA of the CDR3: TGTGCCAGCAGTTACGAGGGGCGAGCCAATCAGCCCCAGCATTTT. Its protein is CASSYEGRANQPQHF.

The chain uses TRBV30 and TRBJ2-1; D not resolved. V dropped 5 bases and J dropped 1 base, with 9 bases sitting between them. The germline V gene has CDR1 GTSNPN and CDR2 SVGIG (reference sequence). The CDR3 runs to 13 residues. The CDR3 sequence: CAWGELSYNEQFF. The CDR3 DNA reads as TGTGCCTGGGGGGAATTATCCTACAATGAGCAGTTCTTC. Variable domain in full (rest from reference TRBV30 and TRBJ2-1): SQTIHQWPATLVQPVGSPLSLECTVEGTSNPNLYWYRQAAGRGLQLLFYSVGIGQISSEVPQNLSASRPQDRQFILSSKKLLLSDSGFYLCAWGELSYNEQFFGPGTRLTVL.

J is TRBJ1-2 and V is TRBV6-5, with 8 bases identical to TRBD1. The V gene's germline CDR1 is MNHEY and CDR2 SVGAGI. The V gene end was trimmed by 5 bases and the J gene end by 5 bases; junction bases not matched to a gene: 7. CDR3 length: 14 residues. The CDR3 reads CASSTGDRLYGYTF. In nucleotides, the CDR3 is TGTGCCAGCAGTACCGGGGACAGGTTGTATGGCTACACCTTC.

The chain combines TRBV30 with TRBJ1-3, with a tentative D call TRBD1 (6 bases). The CDR3 runs to 14 residues. Trimming cost V 5 bases and J 0 bases, with 11 bases left between them. Germline lookup yields CDR1 GTSNPN and CDR2 SVGIG (reference sequence). In nucleotides, the CDR3 is TGTGCCTGGGCTAGGACAGCCTCTGGAAACACCATATATTTT. Protein: CAWARTASGNTIYF.

This chain joins TRBV29-1 and TRBJ2-1; weak D call: TRBD1 (6 bases). Germline CDR1 SQVTM, CDR2 ANQGSEA. The CDR3 has 13 amino acids. V was pared by 6 bases and J by 5 bases, with 14 bases between. CDR3 residues: CSVSGVYDNEQFF. DNA of the CDR3: TGCAGCGTCTCAGGGGTGTATGACAATGAGCAGTTCTTC.

The V call is TRBV3-1 (or the pseudogene TRBV3-2), the J call TRBJ2-3; D gene uncertain. Looked up from germline, CDR1 is LGHDT and CDR2 is YNNKEL (reference sequence). The CDR3 extends over 13 amino acids. Trimming pared 0 bases from V and 5 bases from J, leaving 6 bases between. CDR3 sequence reads: CASSQDEIDTQYF. Written as DNA, the CDR3 is TGTGCCAGCAGCCAAGATGAGATAGATACGCAGTATTTT.

As DNA, the CDR3 is TGTGCCAGCAGTTTTCGAGCTTTTGAAAAACTGTTTTTT. Translated: CASSFRAFEKLFF. The V and J genes are TRBV28 and TRBJ1-4; unclear D gene. Germline V lookup: CDR1 MDHEN, CDR2 SYDVKM. CDR3 length: 13 residues. Trimming shortened V by 3 bases and J by 7 bases, and 9 bases separated the two germline ends.

V gene TRBV6-2 or TRBV6-3 combines with J gene TRBJ2-2; tentatively, D is TRBD2 (6 bases). Germline V gene lookup returns CDR1 MNHEY and CDR2 SVGEGT. V lost 0 bases, J lost 5 bases, and 7 bases lay in between. The CDR3 is made up of 14 amino acids. CDR3 in DNA: TGTGCCAGCAGTTACTCGGGGGGAACCGGGGAGCTGTTTTTT. It is translated as CASSYSGGTGELFF.

The chain carries TRBV18 and TRBJ2-3, with TRBD2 identical over 12 bases. Germline V gene lookup returns CDR1 KGHSH and CDR2 LQKENI. The CDR3 totals 15 residues. V shed 4 bases, J shed 3 bases, and the junction held 2 bases outside the gene matches. Written as DNA, the CDR3 is TGTGCCAGCTCACGCACTAGCGGGAGGACAGATACGCAGTATTTT. It is translated as CASSRTSGRTDTQYF.

The chain joins TRBV20-1 to TRBJ1-1; D remains ambiguous. Trimming removed 4 bases from V and 6 bases from J, with 6 bases in between. CDR1 and CDR2 from the germline V gene are DFQATT and SNEGSKA (reference sequence). This CDR3 has 10 amino acids. CDR3 DNA: TGCAGTGCTACCGGGGCTGAAGCTTTCTTT. Its protein product is CSATGAEAFF.

The V gene is TRBV11-3, the J gene TRBJ2-3, with 16 bases identical to TRBD2. Trimming at V came to 4 bases and at J to 6 bases, leaving 7 bases not matched to a gene. CDR1 and CDR2 (germline): SGHNT, YENEEA. The CDR3 spans 17 residues. CDR3 protein: CASSSPGTSGGADTQYF. In DNA form, the CDR3 reads TGTGCCAGCAGCTCCCCCGGGACTAGCGGGGGGGCCGATACGCAGTATTTT. Together with reference TRBV11-3 and TRBJ2-3, the CDR3 gives the full variable domain: EAGVVQSPRYKIIEKKQPVAFWCNPISGHNTLYWYLQNLGQGPELLIRYENEEAVDDSQLPKDRFSAERLKGVDSTLKIQPAELGDSAVYLCASSSPGTSGGADTQYFGPGTRLTVL.

CDR3 sequence reads: CASSQGQGGKTEAFF. For the CDR3, the DNA is TGCGCCAGCAGCCAAGGTCAGGGGGGCAAGACTGAAGCTTTCTTT. The rearrangement links TRBV4-1 to TRBJ1-1; TRBD1 matches at 7 bases. The CDR3 extends over 15 amino acids. V dropped 1 base and J dropped 5; count of bases not matched to a gene: 7. Germline values: CDR1 MGHRA, CDR2 YSYEKL.